This T cell receptor (beta chain) was sequenced in a study of kidney transplant recipient with SARS-CoV-2 infection. MiXCR, applied by TCRdb to the reads, yields one record per CDR3 protein. The sample has about 250,000 distinct CDR3 sequences; around 30% are singletons. As regards this clonotype: A clone one base away is much larger, so this may be a read error.

V shed 7 bases and J 2 bases; nucleotides not matched to a gene: 8. The CDR3 extends over 16 amino acids. Per germline, CDR1 ENHRY and CDR2 SYGVKD. The specimen comprised a blood sample, sampled at baseline and on day 111 from a kidney transplant recipient. The sequence was collected from a young adult male patient who had COVID-19 and was a kidney transplant recipient. Some T cells may trace back to the graft donor. This chain connects TRBV10-3 to TRBJ2-1; 10 bases map to TRBD1. CDR3 nucleotides: TGTGCCATCATGAGGGCTGGGACAGGGGCCTACAATGAGCAGTTCTTC. It yields the protein CAIMRAGTGAYNEQFF.